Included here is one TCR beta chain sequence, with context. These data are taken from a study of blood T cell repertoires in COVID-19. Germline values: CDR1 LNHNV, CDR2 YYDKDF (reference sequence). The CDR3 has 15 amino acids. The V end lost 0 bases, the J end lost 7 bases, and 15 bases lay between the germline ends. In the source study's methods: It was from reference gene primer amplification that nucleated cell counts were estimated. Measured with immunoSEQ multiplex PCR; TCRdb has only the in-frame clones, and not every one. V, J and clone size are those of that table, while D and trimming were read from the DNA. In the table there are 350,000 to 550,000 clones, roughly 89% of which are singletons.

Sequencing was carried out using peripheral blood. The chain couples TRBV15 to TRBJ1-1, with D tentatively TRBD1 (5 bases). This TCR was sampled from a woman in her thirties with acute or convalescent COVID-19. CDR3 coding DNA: TGTGCCACCAGCAGAGATCTGGGGCAGGGACTTGAAGCTTTCTTT. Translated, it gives CATSRDLGQGLEAFF.